The present T cell receptor beta chain was sequenced within a study of blood T cell repertoires in COVID-19. Study background: Some COVID-19 samples were acute and others convalescent; all came from the United States, Italy and Spain. The analysed material was cDNA or gDNA that came from T cells, B-cell-depleted T cells, or PBMCs.

This clone was seen a few times. In the original processing: Nucleated cell number was recorded as an estimate derived from reference gene primer amplification. Produced via immunoSEQ multiplex PCR; TCRdb's table is partial and in-frame only. V and J calls and clone size are as listed in that table; D and trimming were resolved from the DNA. The sample contains approximately 150,000 clones, roughly 90% of which appear only once. The CDR3 contains 15 residues. The germline CDR1 and CDR2 sequences are SGHTA and FQGNSA. V trimming: 4 bases; J trimming: 4 bases; junction bases outside the gene matches: 5.

The sample comprised peripheral blood. The V gene is TRBV7-2, the J gene TRBJ1-4; 8 nucleotides agree with TRBD1. This TCR came from a human donor in a cohort sampled during active COVID-19. This CDR3 is CASSSPGQGNEKLFF. DNA for the CDR3: TGTGCCAGCAGCTCCCCTGGACAGGGTAATGAAAAACTGTTTTTT.